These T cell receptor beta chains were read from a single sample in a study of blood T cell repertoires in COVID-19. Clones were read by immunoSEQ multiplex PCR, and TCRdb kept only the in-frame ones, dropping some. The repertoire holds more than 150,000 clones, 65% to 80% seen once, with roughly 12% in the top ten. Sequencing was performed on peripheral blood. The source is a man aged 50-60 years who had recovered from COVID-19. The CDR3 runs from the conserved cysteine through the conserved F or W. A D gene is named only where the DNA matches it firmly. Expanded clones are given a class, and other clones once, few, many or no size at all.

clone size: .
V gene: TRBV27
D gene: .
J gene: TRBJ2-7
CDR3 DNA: TGTGCCAGCAGGGGTAGCTGGGGGAGGTACGAGCAGTACTTC
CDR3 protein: CASRGSWGRYEQYF

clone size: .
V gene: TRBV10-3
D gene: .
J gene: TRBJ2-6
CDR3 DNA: TGTGCCATCAGTGAGTCGGGCAGGGCCCCTGGGGCCAACGTCCTGACTTTC
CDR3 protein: CAISESGRAPGANVLTF

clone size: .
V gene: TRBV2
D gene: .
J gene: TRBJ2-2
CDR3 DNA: TGTGCCAGCACCAGGGGGAACACCGGGGAGCTGTTTTTT
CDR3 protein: CASTRGNTGELFF

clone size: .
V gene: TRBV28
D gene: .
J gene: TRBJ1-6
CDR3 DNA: TGTGCCAGCAGCGCTTTACCCCTCGGTATCCCCCTCCACTTT
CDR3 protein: CASSALPLGIPLHF

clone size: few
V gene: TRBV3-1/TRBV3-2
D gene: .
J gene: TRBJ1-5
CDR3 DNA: TGTGCCAGCAGCCCCTATAATAGCAATCAGCCCCAGCATTTT
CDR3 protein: CASSPYNSNQPQHF

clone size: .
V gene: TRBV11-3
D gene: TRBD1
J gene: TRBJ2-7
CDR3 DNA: TGTGCCAGCAGCGTGTCCGGGACAGGCTACGAGCAGTACTTC
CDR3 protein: CASSVSGTGYEQYF

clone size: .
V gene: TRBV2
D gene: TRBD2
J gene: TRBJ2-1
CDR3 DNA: TGTGCCAGCAGTGACACACTAGCGGACTCCTACAATGAGCAGTTCTTC
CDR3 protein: CASSDTLADSYNEQFF

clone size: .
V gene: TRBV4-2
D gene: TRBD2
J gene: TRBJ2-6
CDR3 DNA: TGTGCCAGCAGCCAAGACGTAGCGGGAGGATCTGGGGCCAACGTCCTGACTTTC
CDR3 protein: CASSQDVAGGSGANVLTF

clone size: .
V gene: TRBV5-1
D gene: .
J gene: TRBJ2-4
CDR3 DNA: TGCGCCAGCAGCTTACGTGGGTTTTCGGAACAGCTCTTAGCCAAAAACATTCAGTACTTC
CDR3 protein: CASSLRGFSEQLLAKNIQYF

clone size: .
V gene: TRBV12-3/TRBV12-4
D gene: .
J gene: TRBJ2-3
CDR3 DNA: TGTGCCAGCAGTCGCGGGACTCCCCCTACGCAGTATTTT
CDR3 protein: CASSRGTPPTQYF

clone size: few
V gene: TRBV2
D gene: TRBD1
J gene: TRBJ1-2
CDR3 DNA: TGTGCCAGCAGTGCACAGGGGTTAGGGGTAAACTATGGCTACACCTTC
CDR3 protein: CASSAQGLGVNYGYTF

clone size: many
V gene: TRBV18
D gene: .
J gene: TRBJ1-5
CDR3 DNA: TGTGCCAGCACCGCGGGGACCAATCAGCCCCAGCATTTT
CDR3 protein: CASTAGTNQPQHF

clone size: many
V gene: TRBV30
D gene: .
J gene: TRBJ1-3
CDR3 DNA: TGTGCCTGGAGTGTACTGGGAAACACCATATATTTT
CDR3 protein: CAWSVLGNTIYF

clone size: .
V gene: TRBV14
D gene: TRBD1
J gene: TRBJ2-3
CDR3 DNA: TGTGCCAGCAGTTGGGCGACAGGGTATGGAGATACGCAGTATTTT
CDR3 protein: CASSWATGYGDTQYF

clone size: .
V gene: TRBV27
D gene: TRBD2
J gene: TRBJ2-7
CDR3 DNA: TGTGCCAGCAGTTTAATGAGCGGGAGCTCCTACGAGCAGTACTTC
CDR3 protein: CASSLMSGSSYEQYF

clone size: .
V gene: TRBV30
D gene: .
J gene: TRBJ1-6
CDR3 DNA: TGTGCCTGGAGTTTGGGCAGGGACTATTCACCCCTCCACTTT
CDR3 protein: CAWSLGRDYSPLHF

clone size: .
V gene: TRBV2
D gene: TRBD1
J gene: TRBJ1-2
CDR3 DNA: TGTGCCAGCAGCGAGGGACAGGCTAACTATGGCTACACCTTC
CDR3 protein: CASSEGQANYGYTF

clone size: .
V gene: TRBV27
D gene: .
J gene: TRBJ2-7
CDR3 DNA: TGTGCCAGCAGTTTCCGGGACACCTACGAGCAGTACTTC
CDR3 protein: CASSFRDTYEQYF

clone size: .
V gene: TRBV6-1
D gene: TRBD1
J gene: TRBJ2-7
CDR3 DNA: TGTGCCAGCAGTGAAGGGACAGGGGTATCCGAGCAGTACTTC
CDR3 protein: CASSEGTGVSEQYF

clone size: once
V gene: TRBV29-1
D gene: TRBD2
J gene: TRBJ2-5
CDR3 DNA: TGCAGCCTTTCCCCTAGCGGGACCCAAGAGACCCAGTACTTC
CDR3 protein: CSLSPSGTQETQYF

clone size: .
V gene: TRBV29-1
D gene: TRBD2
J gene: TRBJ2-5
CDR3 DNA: TGCAGCGTTGAAGATCCAAGACGGGAGGTTAGCGTGATAAAGACCCAGTACTTC
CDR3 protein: CSVEDPRREVSVIKTQYF

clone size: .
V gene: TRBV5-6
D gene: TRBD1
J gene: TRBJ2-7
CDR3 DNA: TGTGCCAGCAGGAGGACAGGTACCTACGAGCAGTACTTC
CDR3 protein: CASRRTGTYEQYF

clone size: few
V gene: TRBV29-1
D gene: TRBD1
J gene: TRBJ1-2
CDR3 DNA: TGCAGCGTTACCGGACAGGGAATCTCTGGCTACACCTTC
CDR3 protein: CSVTGQGISGYTF

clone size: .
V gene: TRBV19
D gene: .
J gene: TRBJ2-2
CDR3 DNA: TGTGCCAGTAGTTCCGGAGCCTTAGCAAACACCGGGGAGCTGTTTTTT
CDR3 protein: CASSSGALANTGELFF

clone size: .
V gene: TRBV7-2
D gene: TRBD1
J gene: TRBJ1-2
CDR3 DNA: TGTGCCAGCAGCTTAGTATGGGGACAGCTTAACTATGGCTACACCTTC
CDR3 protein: CASSLVWGQLNYGYTF

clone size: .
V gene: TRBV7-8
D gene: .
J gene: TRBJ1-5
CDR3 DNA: TGTGCCAGCAGCTTGACAGGAGAAATTAGCAATCAGCCCCAGCATTTT
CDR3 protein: CASSLTGEISNQPQHF

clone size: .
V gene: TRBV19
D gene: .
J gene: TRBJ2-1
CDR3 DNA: TGTGCCAGTAGTTTATACAGTGGGGAGCAGTTCTTC
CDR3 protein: CASSLYSGEQFF

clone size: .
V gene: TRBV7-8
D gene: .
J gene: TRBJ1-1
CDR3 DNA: TGTGCCAGCAGCCCACAAAATATCGTAAACACTGAAGCTTTCTTT
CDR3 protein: CASSPQNIVNTEAFF

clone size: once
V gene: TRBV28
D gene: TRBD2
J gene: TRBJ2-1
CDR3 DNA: TGTGCCAGCAGTGTAGCCGGGACTACAAGATCCTACAATGAGCAGTTCTTC
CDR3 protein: CASSVAGTTRSYNEQFF

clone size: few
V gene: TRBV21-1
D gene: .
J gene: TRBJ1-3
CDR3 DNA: TGTGCCAGCAGACGGGACAGGGGTGGAAACACCATATATTTT
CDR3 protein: CASRRDRGGNTIYF

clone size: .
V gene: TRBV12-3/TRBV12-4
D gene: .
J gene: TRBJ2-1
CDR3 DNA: TGTGCCAGCAGTTGGGACCGGGACTCGCGTTTCTTC
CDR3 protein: CASSWDRDSRFF

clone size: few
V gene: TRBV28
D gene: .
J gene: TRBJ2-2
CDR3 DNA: TGTGCCAGCAGACACCGGGACAAGAACACCGGGGAGCTGTTTTTT
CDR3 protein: CASRHRDKNTGELFF

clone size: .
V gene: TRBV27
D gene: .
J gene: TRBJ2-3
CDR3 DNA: TGTGCCAGCAAAAAACGGGGGGCAATGGCTGTTGGCACAGATACGCAGTATTTT
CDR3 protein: CASKKRGAMAVGTDTQYF

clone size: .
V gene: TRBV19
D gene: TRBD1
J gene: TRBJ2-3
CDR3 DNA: TGTGCCAGTGGACAGGGGGCATATGGGACGCAGTATTTT
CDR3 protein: CASGQGAYGTQYF

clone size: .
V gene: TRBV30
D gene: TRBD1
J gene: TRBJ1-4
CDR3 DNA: TGTGCCTGGAGTGTACAGGGGAGTGGTGAAAAACTGTTTTTT
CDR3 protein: CAWSVQGSGEKLFF

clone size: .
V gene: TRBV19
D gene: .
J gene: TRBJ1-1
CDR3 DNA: TGTGCCAGTAGTACCCACATCAGAGGCCCGTACCAAGCTTTCTTT
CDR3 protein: CASSTHIRGPYQAFF

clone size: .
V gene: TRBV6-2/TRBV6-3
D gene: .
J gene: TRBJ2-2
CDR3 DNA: TGTGCCAGCAGTTCCCGGAGGACCGGGGAGCTGTTTTTT
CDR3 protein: CASSSRRTGELFF

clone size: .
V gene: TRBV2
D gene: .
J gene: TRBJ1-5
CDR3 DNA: TGTGCCAGCAGTCCCCGAACAGGGATCGATCAGCCCCAGCATTTT
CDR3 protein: CASSPRTGIDQPQHF

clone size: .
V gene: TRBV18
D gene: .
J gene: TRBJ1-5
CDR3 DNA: TGTGCCAGCTCGCCCAGGGGATTCGGCAATCAGCCCCAGCATTTT
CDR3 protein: CASSPRGFGNQPQHF

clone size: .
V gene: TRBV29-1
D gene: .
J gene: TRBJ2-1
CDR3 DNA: TGCAGCATTCCCGGGATCTACAATGAGCAGTTCTTC
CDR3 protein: CSIPGIYNEQFF

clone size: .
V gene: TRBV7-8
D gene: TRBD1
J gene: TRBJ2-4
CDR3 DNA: TGTGCCAGCAGCTTGGACAGGGGAACCAAAAACATTCAGTACTTC
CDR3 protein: CASSLDRGTKNIQYF

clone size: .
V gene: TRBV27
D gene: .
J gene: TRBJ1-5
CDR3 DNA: TGTGCCAGCAGTTTATATCGCCCCCACGTAGGGGCGAGACTTCAGCCCCAGCATTTT
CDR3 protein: CASSLYRPHVGARLQPQHF

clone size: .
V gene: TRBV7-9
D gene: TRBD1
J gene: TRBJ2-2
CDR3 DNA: TGTGCCAGCAGCTTGGACAGGGGGACCAACACCGGGGAGCTGTTTTTT
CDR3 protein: CASSLDRGTNTGELFF

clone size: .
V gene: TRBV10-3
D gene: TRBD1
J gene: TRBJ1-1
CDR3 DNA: TGTGCCATCAGCGAAACAGGGGTGAGAACTGAAGCTTTCTTT
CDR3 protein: CAISETGVRTEAFF

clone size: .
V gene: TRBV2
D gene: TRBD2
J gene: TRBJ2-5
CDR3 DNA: TGTGCCAGCAGGGGACTAGCCGAGACCCAGTACTTC
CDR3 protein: CASRGLAETQYF

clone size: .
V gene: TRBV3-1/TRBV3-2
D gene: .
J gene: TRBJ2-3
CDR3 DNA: TGTGCCAGCAGCCAAGATACGCGGACACCTGTCACAGATACGCAGTATTTT
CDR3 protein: CASSQDTRTPVTDTQYF

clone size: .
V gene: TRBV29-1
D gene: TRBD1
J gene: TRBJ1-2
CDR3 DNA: TGCAGCACAACCGGGACAGGGGGTAACTATGGCTACACCTTC
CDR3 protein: CSTTGTGGNYGYTF

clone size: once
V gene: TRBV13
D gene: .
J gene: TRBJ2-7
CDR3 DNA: TGTGCCAGCAGCTTTGGGACTGGAACATTAATTGAGCAGTACTTC
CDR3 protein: CASSFGTGTLIEQYF

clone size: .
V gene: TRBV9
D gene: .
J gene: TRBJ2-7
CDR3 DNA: TGTGCCAGCAGCGTAGATCAGGGATCCTACGAGCAGTACTTC
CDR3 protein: CASSVDQGSYEQYF